The clone carrying this T cell receptor (beta chain) was found many times. Its matching antigen is unknown. Per germline, CDR1 SGHVS and CDR2 FQNEAQ. This CDR3 has 15 amino acids. V lost 1 base to trimming and J lost 5 bases; unmatched junction nucleotides: 6. TCR beta CDR3 sequences were amplified from RNA transcripts. HTBI primers were used for first-round RT-PCR of the TCR CDR3. TCRdb itself ran the multiplex PCR reads through MiXCR, one entry per CDR3 protein. The data show 550,000 to 600,000 distinct CDR3 sequences, with approximately 14% seen just once and roughly 6.9% held by the top ten. This specimen belongs to a study of T cells in Graves' hyperthyroidism and ophthalmopathy. General study results and limits: In validation, the model predicted ophthalmopathy. These predictions came a median about 6.8 months before onset.

The J gene is TRBJ2-3, the V gene TRBV7-8, with 7 bases lining up with TRBD1. Material: blood. The receptor was derived from a woman younger than 35 with Graves' ophthalmopathy. DNA of the CDR3: TGTGCCAGCAGCTTAGGGAGTCACAGGGGAGATACGCAGTATTTT. Translation gives CASSLGSHRGDTQYF. Full variable domain (remainder filled in from reference TRBV7-8 and TRBJ2-3): GAGVSQSPRYKVAKRGQDVALRCDPISGHVSLFWYQQALGQGPEFLTYFQNEAQLDKSGLPSDRFFAERPEGSVSTLKIQRTQQEDSAVYLCASSLGSHRGDTQYFGPGTRLTVL.